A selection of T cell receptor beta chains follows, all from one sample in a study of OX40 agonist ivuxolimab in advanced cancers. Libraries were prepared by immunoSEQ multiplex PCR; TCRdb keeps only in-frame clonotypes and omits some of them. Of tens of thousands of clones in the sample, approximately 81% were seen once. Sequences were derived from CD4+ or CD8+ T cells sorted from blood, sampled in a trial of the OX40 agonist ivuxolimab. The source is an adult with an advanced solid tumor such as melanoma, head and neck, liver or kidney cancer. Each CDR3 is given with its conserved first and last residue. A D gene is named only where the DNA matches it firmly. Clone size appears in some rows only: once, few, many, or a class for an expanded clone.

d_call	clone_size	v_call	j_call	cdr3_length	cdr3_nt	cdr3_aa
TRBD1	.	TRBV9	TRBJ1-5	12	TGTGCCAGCAGCTCAGGGGGGCAGCCCCAGCATTTT	CASSSGGQPQHF
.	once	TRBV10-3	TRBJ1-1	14	TGTGCCATCAGTGAGTCGTGGGGAAACACTGAAGCTTTCTTT	CAISESWGNTEAFF
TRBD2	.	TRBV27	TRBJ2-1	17	TGTGCCAGCAGTTTTGGGACTAGCGGGACGACGTACAATGAGCAGTTCTTC	CASSFGTSGTTYNEQFF
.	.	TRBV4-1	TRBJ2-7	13	TGCGCCAGCAGTCTAAGGACGGCCTACGAGCAGTACTTC	CASSLRTAYEQYF
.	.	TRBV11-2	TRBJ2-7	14	TGTGCCAGCAGCTTAATCATGACCGACTGGGAGCAGTACTTC	CASSLIMTDWEQYF
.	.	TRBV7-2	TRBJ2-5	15	TGTGCCAGCAGCTTTCCTTTTGGGAACCAAGAGACCCAGTACTTC	CASSFPFGNQETQYF
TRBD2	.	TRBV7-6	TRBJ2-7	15	TGTGCCAGCAGCTTATTGGCGGGAGGGCTGGACGAGCAGTACTTC	CASSLLAGGLDEQYF
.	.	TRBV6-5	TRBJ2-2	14	TGTGCCAGCAGTTACCCGGAGAACACCGGGGAGCTGTTTTTT	CASSYPENTGELFF
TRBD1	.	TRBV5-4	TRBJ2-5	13	TGTGCCAGCAGACGGACAGGGAACGTCGCCCAGTACTTC	CASRRTGNVAQYF
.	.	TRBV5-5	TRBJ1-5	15	TGTGCCAGCAGCCCCGGACTTGGTAGCAATCAGCCCCAGCATTTT	CASSPGLGSNQPQHF
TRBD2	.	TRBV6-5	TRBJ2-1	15	TGTGCCAGCAGTTATGGACTAGCGGGAGATATTGAGCAGTTCTTC	CASSYGLAGDIEQFF
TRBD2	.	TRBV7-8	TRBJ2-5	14	TGTGCCAGCAGCAGAGGACTAGCGGAAGAGACCCAGTACTTC	CASSRGLAEETQYF
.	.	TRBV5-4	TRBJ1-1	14	TGTGCCAGCAGCTTTTTTGGAGGGAACACTGAAGCTTTCTTT	CASSFFGGNTEAFF
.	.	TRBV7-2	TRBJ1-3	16	TGTGCCAGCAGCCCAACGGGTCGGGTCTCTGGAAACACCATATATTTT	CASSPTGRVSGNTIYF
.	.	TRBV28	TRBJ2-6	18	TGTGCCAGCAGCTCAGTCCGGGGTTCTGTACTTGGGGCCAACGTCCTGACTTTC	CASSSVRGSVLGANVLTF
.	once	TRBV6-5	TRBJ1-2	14	TGTGCCAGCAGTTACCAGGGTCCCCTAGGCGGCTACACCTTC	CASSYQGPLGGYTF
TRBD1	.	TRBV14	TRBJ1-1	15	TGTGCCAGCAGTCGGTTGGGACAGGTGAACACTGAAGCTTTCTTT	CASSRLGQVNTEAFF
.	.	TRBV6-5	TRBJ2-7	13	TGTGCCAGCAGTTACTCGAATACTTACGAGCAGTACTTC	CASSYSNTYEQYF
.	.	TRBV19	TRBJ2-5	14	TGTGCCAGTAGTTCCGACAGGGAGGGAGAGACCCAGTACTTC	CASSSDREGETQYF
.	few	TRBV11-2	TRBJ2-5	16	TGTGCCAGCAGCTTAGTCCTGGCAGGGATGAAAGAGACCCAGTACTTC	CASSLVLAGMKETQYF
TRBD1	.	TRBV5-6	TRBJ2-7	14	TGTGCCAGCAGCTTGGGACAGGGGTACTACGAGCAGTACTTC	CASSLGQGYYEQYF
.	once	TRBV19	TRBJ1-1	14	TGTGCCAGTAGTATGGGGGGTAGCAACACTGAAGCTTTCTTT	CASSMGGSNTEAFF
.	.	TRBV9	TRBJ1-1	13	TGTGCCAGCGGACGGACCATGAACACTGAAGCTTTCTTT	CASGRTMNTEAFF
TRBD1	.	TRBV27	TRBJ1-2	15	TGTGCCAGCAGTTTGGGGACAGGGGGCGACTATGGCTACACCTTC	CASSLGTGGDYGYTF
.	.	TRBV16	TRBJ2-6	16	TGTGCCAGCAGCCAACCGACTTGGGGAGGGGCCAACGTCCTGACTTTC	CASSQPTWGGANVLTF
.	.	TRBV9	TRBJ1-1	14	TGTGCCAGCAGCGTAGGGGGTGAGAACACTGAAGCTTTCTTT	CASSVGGENTEAFF
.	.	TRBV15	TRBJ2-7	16	TGTGCCACCAGCAGAGATATAAACAGCCTCTCCTACGAGCAGTACTTC	CATSRDINSLSYEQYF
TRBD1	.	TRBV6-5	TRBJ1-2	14	TGTGCCAGCAGTCCACAGGGGAGAAACTATGGCTACACCTTC	CASSPQGRNYGYTF
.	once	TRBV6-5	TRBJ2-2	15	TGTGCCAGCAGTTACTCGAGCTGGGACACCGGGGAGCTGTTTTTT	CASSYSSWDTGELFF
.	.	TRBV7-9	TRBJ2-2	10	TGTGCCAGCAGCTCCCCCCCGCTGTTTTTT	CASSSPPLFF
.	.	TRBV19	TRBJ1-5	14	TGTGCCAGTAGTTGGGGGGCGGGCAATCAGCCCCAGCATTTT	CASSWGAGNQPQHF
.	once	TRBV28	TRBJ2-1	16	TGTGCCAGCACCTCACTCCGGAAAAGCACCTACAATGAGCAGTTCTTC	CASTSLRKSTYNEQFF
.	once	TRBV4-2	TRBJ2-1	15	TGTGCCAGCAGAGACAGCCCTAACTCCTACAATGAGCAGTTCTTC	CASRDSPNSYNEQFF
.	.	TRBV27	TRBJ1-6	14	TGTGCCAGCAGTTCCACAGGGAGTAATTCACCCCTCCACTTT	CASSSTGSNSPLHF
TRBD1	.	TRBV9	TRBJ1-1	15	TGTGCCAGCAGCGTAAATTCAGGGACAGGGGCATCCGCTTTCTTT	CASSVNSGTGASAFF
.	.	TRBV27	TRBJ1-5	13	TGTGCCAGCAGTTATTTTCCCAATCAGCCCCAGCATTTT	CASSYFPNQPQHF
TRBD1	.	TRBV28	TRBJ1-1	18	TGTGCCAGCAGTCCCATATACATAATACAGGGGGCTGGCACTGAAGCTTTCTTT	CASSPIYIIQGAGTEAFF
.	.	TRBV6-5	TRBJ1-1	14	TGTGCCAGCAGTTACCTAGGGGGGAACACTGAAGCTTTCTTT	CASSYLGGNTEAFF
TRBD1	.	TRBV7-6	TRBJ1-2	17	TGTGCCAGCAGCTTAGATGGGACAGGGGAATTTAACTATGGCTACACCTTC	CASSLDGTGEFNYGYTF
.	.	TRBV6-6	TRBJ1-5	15	TGTGCCAGCAGCCCCGGACAGATTAGCAATCAGCCCCAGCATTTT	CASSPGQISNQPQHF
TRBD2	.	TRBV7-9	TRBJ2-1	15	TGTGCCAGCAGCCCCGGAACTAGCGGGGACAATGAGCAGTTCTTC	CASSPGTSGDNEQFF
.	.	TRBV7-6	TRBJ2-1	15	TGTGCCAGCAGCTTATCAGGGAGCTCCTACAATGAGCAGTTCTTC	CASSLSGSSYNEQFF
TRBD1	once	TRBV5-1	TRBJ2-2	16	TGCGCCAGCAGCTCCCCGGACAGGGAGAACACCGGGGAGCTGTTTTTT	CASSSPDRENTGELFF
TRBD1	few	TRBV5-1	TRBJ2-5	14	TGCGCCAGTCACTACAGGGGAGTCGGAGAGACCCAGTACTTC	CASHYRGVGETQYF
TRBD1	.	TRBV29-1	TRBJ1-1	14	TGCAGCGTTGACAGACAGGGGGCAGGCACTGAAGCTTTCTTT	CSVDRQGAGTEAFF
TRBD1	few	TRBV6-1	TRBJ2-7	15	TGTGCCAGCAGTGAATTAGGGGGACAGGGGTACGAGCAGTACTTC	CASSELGGQGYEQYF
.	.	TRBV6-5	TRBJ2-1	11	TGTGCCACCACTTCACTGGGGGAGCAGTTCTTC	CATTSLGEQFF
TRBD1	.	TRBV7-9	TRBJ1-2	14	TGTGCCAGCAGCTACGGACAGGGCGGCTATGGCTACACCTTC	CASSYGQGGYGYTF
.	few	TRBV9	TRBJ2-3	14	TGTGCCAGCAGCCCAGAACAGGTCACAGATACGCAGTATTTT	CASSPEQVTDTQYF
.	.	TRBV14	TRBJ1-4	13	TGTGCCAGCAGCCAACCTGGTAATGAAAAACTGTTTTTT	CASSQPGNEKLFF
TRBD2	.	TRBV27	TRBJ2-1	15	TGTGCCAGCAGTTGGGGGACTAGCGGTGGCAATGAGCAGTTCTTC	CASSWGTSGGNEQFF
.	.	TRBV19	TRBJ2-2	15	TGTGCCAGTAGTGGCGGGACGGATTGGACCGGGGAGCTGTTTTTT	CASSGGTDWTGELFF
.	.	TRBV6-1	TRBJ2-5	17	TGTGCCAGCAGTGAAGCGCAAAGGAGGTGGGGCCAAGAGACCCAGTACTTC	CASSEAQRRWGQETQYF
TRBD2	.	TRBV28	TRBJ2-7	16	TGTGCCAGCAGCTTCCCGACTAGCGGGATCTCCTACGAGCAGTACTTC	CASSFPTSGISYEQYF
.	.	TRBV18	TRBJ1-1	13	TGTGCCAGCTCACCTATACAGGGAACTGAAGCTTTCTTT	CASSPIQGTEAFF
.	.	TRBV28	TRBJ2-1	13	TGTGCCATCAGTGGCAACTTGGGGAATGAGCAGTTCTTC	CAISGNLGNEQFF
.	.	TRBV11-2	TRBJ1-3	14	TGTGCCAGCAGCTTAGACAGGGGAGGAAACACCATATATTTT	CASSLDRGGNTIYF
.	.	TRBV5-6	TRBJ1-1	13	TGTGCCAGCAGCTTGGGAGGGAACACTGAAGCTTTCTTT	CASSLGGNTEAFF
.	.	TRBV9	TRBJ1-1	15	TGTGCCAGCAGCGTAGGTGGAGGGCAGAACACTGAAGCTTTCTTT	CASSVGGGQNTEAFF
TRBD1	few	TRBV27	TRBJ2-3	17	TGTGCCAGCAGTTTGTTGACCCGGGACAGGGGGCCCGATACGCAGTATTTT	CASSLLTRDRGPDTQYF